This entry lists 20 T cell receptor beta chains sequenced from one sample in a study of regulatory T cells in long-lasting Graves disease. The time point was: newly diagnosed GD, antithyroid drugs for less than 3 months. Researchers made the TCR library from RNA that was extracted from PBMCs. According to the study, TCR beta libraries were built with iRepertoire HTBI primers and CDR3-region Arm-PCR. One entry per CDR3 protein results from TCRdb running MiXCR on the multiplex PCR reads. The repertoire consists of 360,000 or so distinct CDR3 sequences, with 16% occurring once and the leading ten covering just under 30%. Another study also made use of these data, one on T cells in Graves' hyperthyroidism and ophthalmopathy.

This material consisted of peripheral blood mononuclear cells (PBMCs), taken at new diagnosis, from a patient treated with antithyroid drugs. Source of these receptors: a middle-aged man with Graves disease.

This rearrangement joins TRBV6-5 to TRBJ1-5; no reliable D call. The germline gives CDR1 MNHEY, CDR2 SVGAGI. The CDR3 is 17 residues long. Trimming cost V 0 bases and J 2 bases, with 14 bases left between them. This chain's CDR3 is CASSYSMNDARNQPQHF. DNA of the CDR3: TGTGCCAGCAGTTACTCGATGAATGACGCCCGCAATCAGCCCCAGCATTTT.

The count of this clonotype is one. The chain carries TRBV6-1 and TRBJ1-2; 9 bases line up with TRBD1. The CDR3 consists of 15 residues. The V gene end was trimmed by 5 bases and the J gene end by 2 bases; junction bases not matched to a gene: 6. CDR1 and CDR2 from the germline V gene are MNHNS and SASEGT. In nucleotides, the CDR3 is TGTGCCAGCAGTCACGAGGGACAGGGAAACTATGGCTACACCTTC. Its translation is CASSHEGQGNYGYTF.

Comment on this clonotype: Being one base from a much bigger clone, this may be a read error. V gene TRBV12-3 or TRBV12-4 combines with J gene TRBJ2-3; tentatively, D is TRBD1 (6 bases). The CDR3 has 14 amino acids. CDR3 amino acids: CASRHVQGTDMQYF. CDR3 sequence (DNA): TGTGCCAGCAGACACGTACAGGGCACAGATATGCAGTATTTT.

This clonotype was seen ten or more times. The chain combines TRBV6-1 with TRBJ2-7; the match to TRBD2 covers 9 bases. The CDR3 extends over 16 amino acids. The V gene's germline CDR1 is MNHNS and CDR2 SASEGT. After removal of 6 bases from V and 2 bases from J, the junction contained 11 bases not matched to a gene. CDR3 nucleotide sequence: TGTGCCAGCAGACCTGATAGCGGGGGTGATACCTACGAGCAGTACTTC. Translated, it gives CASRPDSGGDTYEQYF.

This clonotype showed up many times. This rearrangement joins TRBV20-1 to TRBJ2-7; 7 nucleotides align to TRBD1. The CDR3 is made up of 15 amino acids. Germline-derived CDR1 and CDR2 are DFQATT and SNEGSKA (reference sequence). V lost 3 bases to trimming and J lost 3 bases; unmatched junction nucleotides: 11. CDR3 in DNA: TGCAGTGCTAGCCACCGGGACAGAAAGTACTACGAGCAGTACTTC. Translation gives CSASHRDRKYYEQYF.

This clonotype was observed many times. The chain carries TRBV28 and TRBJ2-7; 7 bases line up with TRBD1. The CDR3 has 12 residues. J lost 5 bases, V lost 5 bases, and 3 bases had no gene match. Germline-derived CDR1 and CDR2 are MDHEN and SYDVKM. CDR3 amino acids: CASSIQGNEQYF. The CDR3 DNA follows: TGTGCCAGCAGTATACAGGGGAACGAGCAGTACTTC. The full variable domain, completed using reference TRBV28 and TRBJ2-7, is DVKVTQSSRYLVKRTGEKVFLECVQDMDHENMFWYRQDPGLGLRLIYFSYDVKMKEKGDIPEGYSVSREKKERFSLILESASTNQTSMYLCASSIQGNEQYFGPGTRLTVT.

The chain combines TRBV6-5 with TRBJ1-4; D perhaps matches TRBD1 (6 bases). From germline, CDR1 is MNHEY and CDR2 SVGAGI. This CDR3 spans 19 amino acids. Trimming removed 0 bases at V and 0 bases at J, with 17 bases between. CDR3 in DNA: TGTGCCAGCAGTTACTCGAGGGGGAGTTCGTCTGCAACTAATGAAAAACTGTTTTTT. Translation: CASSYSRGSSSATNEKLFF.

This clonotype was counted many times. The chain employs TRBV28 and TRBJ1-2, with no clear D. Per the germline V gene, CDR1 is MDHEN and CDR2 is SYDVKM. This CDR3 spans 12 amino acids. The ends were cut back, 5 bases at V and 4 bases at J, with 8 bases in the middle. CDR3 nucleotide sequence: TGTGCCAGCAGTGCCGCGGCCTATGGCTACACCTTC. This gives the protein CASSAAAYGYTF.

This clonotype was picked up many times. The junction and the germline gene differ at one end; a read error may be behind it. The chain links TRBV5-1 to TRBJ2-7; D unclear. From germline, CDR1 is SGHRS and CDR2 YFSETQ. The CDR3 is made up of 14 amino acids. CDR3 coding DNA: TGTGCCAGCAGCTTGCAAGGCACAACTTACGAGCAGTACTTC. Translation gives CASSLQGTTYEQYF.

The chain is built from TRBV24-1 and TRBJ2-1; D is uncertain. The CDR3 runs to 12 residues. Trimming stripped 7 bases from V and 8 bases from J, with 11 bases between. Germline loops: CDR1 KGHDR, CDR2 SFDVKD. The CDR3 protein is CATRPEGYEQFF. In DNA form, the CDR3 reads TGTGCCACCAGGCCCGAAGGATATGAGCAGTTCTTC.

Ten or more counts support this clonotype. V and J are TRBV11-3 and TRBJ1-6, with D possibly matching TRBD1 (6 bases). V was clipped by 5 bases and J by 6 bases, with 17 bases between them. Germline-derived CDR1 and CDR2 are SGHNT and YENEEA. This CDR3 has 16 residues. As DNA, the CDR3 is TGTGCCAGCAGCAAAAGTCTAGGACAGCCTAATTCACCCCTCCACTTT. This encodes CASSKSLGQPNSPLHF.

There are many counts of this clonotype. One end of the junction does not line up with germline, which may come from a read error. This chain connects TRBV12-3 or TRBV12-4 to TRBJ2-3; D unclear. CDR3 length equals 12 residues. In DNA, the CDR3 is TGCGCCAGCAGCCCCCACACAGATACGCAGTATTTT. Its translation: CASSPHTDTQYF.

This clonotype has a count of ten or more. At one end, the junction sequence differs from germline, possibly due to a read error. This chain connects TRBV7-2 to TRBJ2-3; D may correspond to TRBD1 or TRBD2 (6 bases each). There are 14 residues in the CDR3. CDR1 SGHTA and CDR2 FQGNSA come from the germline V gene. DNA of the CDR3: TGTGCCAGCAGTTACTCCGGGGGCACCGATACGCAGTATTTT. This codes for CASSYSGGTDTQYF.

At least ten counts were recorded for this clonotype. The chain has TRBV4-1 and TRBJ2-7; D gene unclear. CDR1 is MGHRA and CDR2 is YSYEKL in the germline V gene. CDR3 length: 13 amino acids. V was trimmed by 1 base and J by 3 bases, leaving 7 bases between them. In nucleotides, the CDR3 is TGCGCCAGCAGCCAAGCCGATAACTACGAGCAGTACTTC. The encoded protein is CASSQADNYEQYF.

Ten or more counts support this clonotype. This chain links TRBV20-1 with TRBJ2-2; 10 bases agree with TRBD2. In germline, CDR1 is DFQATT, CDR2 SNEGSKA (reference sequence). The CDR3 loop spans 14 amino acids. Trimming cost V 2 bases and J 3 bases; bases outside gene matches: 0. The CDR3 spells CSARLAGDTGELFF. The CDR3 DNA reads TGCAGTGCTAGACTAGCGGGGGACACCGGGGAGCTGTTTTTT.

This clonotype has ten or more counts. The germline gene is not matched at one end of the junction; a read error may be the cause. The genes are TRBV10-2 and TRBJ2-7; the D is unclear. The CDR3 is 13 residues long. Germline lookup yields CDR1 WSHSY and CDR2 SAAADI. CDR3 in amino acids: CASSDGPSYEQYF. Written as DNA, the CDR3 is TGTGCCAGCAGTGATGGCCCCTCCTACGAGCAGTACTTC.

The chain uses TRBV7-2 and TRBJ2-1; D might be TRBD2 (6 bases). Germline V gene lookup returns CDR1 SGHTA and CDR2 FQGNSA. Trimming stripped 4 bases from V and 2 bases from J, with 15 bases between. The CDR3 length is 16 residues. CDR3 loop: CASSSDYGTPYNEQFF. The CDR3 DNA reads TGTGCCAGCAGCTCGGACTACGGCACGCCCTACAATGAGCAGTTCTTC.

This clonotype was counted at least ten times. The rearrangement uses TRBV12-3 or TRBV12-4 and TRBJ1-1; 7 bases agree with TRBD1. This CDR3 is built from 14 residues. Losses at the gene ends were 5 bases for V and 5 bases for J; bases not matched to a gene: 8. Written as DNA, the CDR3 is TGTGCCAGCAGTCCACAGACAGGGAAGACTGAAGCTTTCTTT. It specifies CASSPQTGKTEAFF.

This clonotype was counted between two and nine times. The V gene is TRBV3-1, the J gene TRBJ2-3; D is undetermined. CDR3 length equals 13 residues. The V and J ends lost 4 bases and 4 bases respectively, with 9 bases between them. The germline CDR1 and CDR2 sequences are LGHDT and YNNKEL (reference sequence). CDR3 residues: CASSPFGADTQYF. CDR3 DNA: TGTGCCAGCAGCCCCTTCGGCGCAGATACGCAGTATTTT.

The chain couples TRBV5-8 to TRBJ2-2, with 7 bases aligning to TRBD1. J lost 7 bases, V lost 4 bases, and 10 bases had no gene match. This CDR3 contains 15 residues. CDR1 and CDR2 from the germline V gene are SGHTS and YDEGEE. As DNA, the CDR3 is TGTGCCAGCAGCGAAGCGAGGGGGCTTGGCGGGGAGCTGTTTTTT. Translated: CASSEARGLGGELFF.